The 5 T cell receptor beta chains below all came from one sample that was sequenced in a study of CD8 T cells in ankylosing spondylitis. TCRdb reprocessed the 5' RACE reads via MiXCR and lists one record per CDR3 protein. The data contain around 27,000 distinct CDR3 sequences, 2.5% to 3% of them singletons. The source material was blood, either unsorted or a sorted T cell fraction (not recorded which). These receptors all come from a female donor with ankylosing spondylitis or in good health (not recorded which).

This clonotype was counted ten times or more. The gene calls are TRBV9 and TRBJ1-2; 9 positions agree with TRBD1. This CDR3 is built from 14 residues. V lost 5 bases to trimming and J lost 7 bases; unmatched junction nucleotides: 9. CDR1 is SGDLS and CDR2 is YYNGEE in the germline V gene. The CDR3 loop reads CASRKTQGAGGYTF. The CDR3 DNA reads as TGTGCCAGCAGAAAGACACAGGGGGCGGGTGGCTACACCTTC.

In this sample, this clonotype turned up many times. The chain employs TRBV9 and TRBJ1-3; a possible D gene is TRBD1 (5 bases). The germline V and J ends were trimmed by 0 bases and 0 bases, with 13 bases remaining between them. The CDR3 loop spans 17 amino acids. The germline V gene encodes CDR1 SGDLS and CDR2 YYNGEE. CDR3 protein: CASSVGGDLRSGNTIYF. The CDR3 DNA sequence: TGTGCCAGCAGCGTAGGGGGGGACCTACGCTCTGGAAACACCATATATTTT.

This clonotype was seen only a few times. The chain links TRBV9 to TRBJ1-3; possible D gene TRBD1, 5 bases. Germline CDR1 and CDR2: SGDLS and YYNGEE. The CDR3 spans 13 residues. Trimming cost V 3 bases and J 4 bases, with 8 bases left between them. The CDR3 bases are TGTGCCAGCAGCGCCCAGGGAGGAAACACCATATATTTT. This sequence encodes CASSAQGGNTIYF.

This clonotype was seen at least ten times. This chain links TRBV9 with TRBJ1-4; no definite D call. This CDR3 comprises 18 residues. CDR1 and CDR2 (germline): SGDLS, YYNGEE. V lost 3 bases and J lost 2, with 20 bases in between. This CDR3 reads CASSAGLSSPSTNEKLFF. The DNA for the CDR3 is TGTGCCAGCAGCGCCGGCCTCAGCAGCCCATCCACTAATGAAAAACTGTTTTTT.

This clonotype was seen at least ten times. The genes are TRBV9 and TRBJ2-2; no clear D. Trimming left V 1 base short and J 1 base short, with 5 bases between. The CDR3 is made up of 14 amino acids. Germline lookup yields CDR1 SGDLS and CDR2 YYNGEE. The CDR3 DNA reads as TGTGCCAGCAGCGTATACTTGAACACCGGGGAGCTGTTTTTT. It yields the protein CASSVYLNTGELFF.